This is a list of T cell receptor beta chains from one sample in a study of glioma-infiltrating T cells after dendritic cell vaccination. Method: immunoSEQ multiplex PCR; TCRdb's copy keeps in-frame clones and lacks some. The sample contains tens of thousands of clones, approximately 80% of which appear only once. Sequences were derived from blood, sampled before dendritic cell vaccination. These receptors originate from a human donor with glioblastoma. The CDR3 runs from the conserved cysteine through the conserved F or W. Fields, in order: V gene, clone size, J gene, D gene, CDR3 DNA, CDR3 protein. The D gene is left open where the match is weak. Expanded clones get a size class; other rows say once, few or many, or leave the size out.

TRBV25-1	NA	TRBJ2-3	NA	TGTGCCAGCAGCCCGGGTGGGACGCAGTATTTT	CASSPGGTQYF
TRBV7-9	NA	TRBJ2-2	TRBD1	TGTGCCAGCAGCTCTCGACAGGGGACCGGGGAGCTGTTTTTT	CASSSRQGTGELFF
TRBV4-3	NA	TRBJ1-2	TRBD1	TGCGCCAGCAGCCTAGAAAGGGGACAGGCGCCCTATGGCTACACCTTC	CASSLERGQAPYGYTF
TRBV29-1	once	TRBJ1-2	TRBD1	TGCAGCGTCTCGTGGGACAGCAAATATGGCTACACCTTC	CSVSWDSKYGYTF
TRBV15	NA	TRBJ1-5	NA	TGTGCCACCAGCCAAACAAGGGGGTCAGCTAGCAATCAGCCCCAGCATTTT	CATSQTRGSASNQPQHF
TRBV6-5	NA	TRBJ1-1	TRBD1	TGTGCCAGCAGACCACTCACCACAGGGGACACTGAAGCTTTCTTT	CASRPLTTGDTEAFF
TRBV4-2	NA	TRBJ2-1	TRBD2	TGTGCCAGCGCCGTGACTAGCGGGGGGGGATTTTACAATGAGCAGTTCTTC	CASAVTSGGGFYNEQFF
TRBV20-1	NA	TRBJ1-2	TRBD1	TGCAGTGTTGGGACAGGCTATGGCCACACCTTC	CSVGTGYGHTF
TRBV30	NA	TRBJ2-1	TRBD2	TGTGCCTGGAGTGTGGGTCGGGGGGGCCTCGGGGATGAGCAGTTCTTC	CAWSVGRGGLGDEQFF
TRBV11-2	NA	TRBJ2-5	NA	TGTGCCAGCAGCTACAGGGTCCCCCAAGAGACCCAGTACTTC	CASSYRVPQETQYF
TRBV5-1	NA	TRBJ2-5	NA	TGCGCCAGCAGCTACAACCAAGAGACCCAGTACTTC	CASSYNQETQYF
TRBV5-1	NA	TRBJ1-5	TRBD1	TGCGCCAGCAGCTTACAGGGGGCCAATCAGCCCCAGCATTTT	CASSLQGANQPQHF
TRBV6-6	NA	TRBJ2-1	NA	TGTGCCAGCATAGGACCAGTCTCGGGGGAGCAGTTCTTC	CASIGPVSGEQFF
TRBV7-8	many	TRBJ1-5	NA	TGTGCCAGCAGCTTAGGCGGTCAGCCCCAGCATTTT	CASSLGGQPQHF
TRBV21-1	NA	TRBJ1-2	NA	TGTGCCAGCAGCTCCCGGACAGGGGAGAGTGGCTACACCTTC	CASSSRTGESGYTF
TRBV7-9	few	TRBJ2-7	NA	TGTGCCAGCAGCTTACGCCCGTCACCTCTACCCTACGAGCAGTACTTC	CASSLRPSPLPYEQYF
TRBV7-8	NA	TRBJ2-7	TRBD1	TGTGCCAGTGCAGGACAGGGTGGGTACGAGCAGTACTTC	CASAGQGGYEQYF
TRBV29-1	NA	TRBJ2-7	TRBD1	TGCAGCGGTACAGGGGAATACGAGCAGTACTTC	CSGTGEYEQYF
TRBV5-1	NA	TRBJ2-5	TRBD2	TGCGCCAGCACCGAATGGGGAGGGGAGGCGGGAGAGACCCAGTACTTC	CASTEWGGEAGETQYF
TRBV10-3	NA	TRBJ2-5	TRBD1	TGTGCCATCAGTGGGCAGGACAGGGAGCAAGAGACCCAGTACTTC	CAISGQDREQETQYF
TRBV7-8	NA	TRBJ1-1	TRBD1	TGTGCCAGCAGCTTAATGGTCGGGACAGGCCTCATGAACACTGAAGCTTTCTTT	CASSLMVGTGLMNTEAFF
TRBV5-4	NA	TRBJ1-2	TRBD1	TGTGCCAGCAGCACTCGACAGGGGGCAAATGGCTACACCTTC	CASSTRQGANGYTF
TRBV6-4	NA	TRBJ2-7	TRBD1	TGTGCCAGCAGTCCCTATTATGGACAGGGCTACGAGCAGTACTTC	CASSPYYGQGYEQYF
TRBV5-6	NA	TRBJ2-5	TRBD1	TGTGCCAGCAGCCACCAGGGGGCCCAAGAGACCCAGTACTTC	CASSHQGAQETQYF
TRBV29-1	once	TRBJ2-3	TRBD2	TGCAGCGCAACCCTAGCGGCGCTCACAGATACGCAGTATTTT	CSATLAALTDTQYF
TRBV30	NA	TRBJ2-7	TRBD2	TGTGCCTGGAGTGTACGTACTAGCGGGGGTAGCGAGCAGTACTTC	CAWSVRTSGGSEQYF
TRBV2	NA	TRBJ2-1	NA	TGTGCCAGCAATTTCGGACTAAACAATGAGCAGTTCTTC	CASNFGLNNEQFF
TRBV25-1	NA	TRBJ1-4	NA	TGTGCCAGCAGTGCTGACGCGGGTAATGAAAAACTGTTTTTT	CASSADAGNEKLFF
TRBV27	NA	TRBJ1-1	NA	TGTGCCAGCAGTCCCCTCCTATCCCGCAACAGGCGTACTGAAGCTTTCTTT	CASSPLLSRNRRTEAFF